Below, 12 T cell receptor beta chains from the same sample are listed, as sequenced in a study of post-analysis software for immune sequencing data. Findings and limits, study-wide: Comparison of patients with controls showed five or six TRBV segments more frequent in patients, TRBV5-6, TRBV5-1 and TRBV20-1 among them.

Which antigens these TCRs recognize remains unknown. Tagging with unique molecular identifiers was a feature of the TCR beta cDNA libraries. TCRdb reprocessed the PCR reads with MiXCR, giving one entry per CDR3 protein. The sample holds approximately 150,000 distinct CDR3 sequences; approximately 28% are singletons and the top ten take roughly 1.6%. Sequenced sample: blood. The receptor source for this set is a girl between 10 and 17 years old with multiple sclerosis.

The genes are TRBV30 and TRBJ2-5; TRBD2 matches at 11 bases. The J call is uncertain, as TRBJ2-7 better fits the DNA end. This CDR3 is built from 14 residues. Germline V gives CDR1 GTSNPN, CDR2 SVGIG (reference sequence). In DNA, the CDR3 is TGTGCCTGGAGTGTCACTAGCGGGGGATACGAGCAGTACTTC. Translation gives CAWSVTSGGYEQYF.

This clonotype was seen more than once but under ten times. This chain's CDR3 is CASKQGHNEQFF. The CDR3 DNA reads TGTGCCAGCAAACAGGGGCACAATGAGCAGTTCTTC. J is TRBJ2-1 and V is TRBV2, with 7 bases lining up with TRBD1. The CDR3 has 12 residues. The V gene end was trimmed by 7 bases and the J gene end by 5 bases; junction bases not matched to a gene: 2. The germline V gene has CDR1 SNHLY and CDR2 FYNNEI.

With regard to this clonotype: Given a much more abundant clone one base away, this may be a read error. The chain combines TRBV20-1 with TRBJ2-7; 7 positions agree with TRBD1. Per the germline V gene, CDR1 is DFQATT and CDR2 is SNEGSKA (reference sequence). V gave up 6 bases and J gave up 0 bases; unmatched junction bases: 8. The CDR3 runs to 14 residues. CDR3 sequence (DNA): TGCAGTGCGCCCGGGACAGAGGACTCCTACGAGCAGTACTTC. Translating it yields CSAPGTEDSYEQYF.

The chain carries TRBV7-9 and TRBJ2-2; no clear D gene. This CDR3 spans 13 amino acids. CDR1 is SEHNR, CDR2 FQNEAQ, per germline (reference sequence). The V end lost 5 bases, the J end lost 3 bases, and 7 bases lay between the germline ends. CDR3 sequence: CASSQKDTGELFF. The DNA for the CDR3 is TGTGCCAGCAGCCAAAAGGACACCGGGGAGCTGTTTTTT.

As regards this clonotype: One base away lies a much larger clone, so this may be a sequencing read error. This chain joins TRBV12-3 or TRBV12-4 and TRBJ2-1, with unresolved D. This CDR3 comprises 17 residues. Trimming removed 5 bases at V and 0 bases at J, with 17 bases between. The CDR3 sequence is CASSVTYTTDSYNEQFF. CDR3 DNA: TGTGCCAGCAGTGTCACATATACGACGGACTCCTACAATGAGCAGTTCTTC.

This clonotype was observed at least ten times. V usage is TRBV28 and J usage is TRBJ2-7; a possible D gene is TRBD1 (6 bases). V lost 5 bases and J lost 3, with 23 bases in between. There are 17 residues in the CDR3. Germline values: CDR1 MDHEN, CDR2 SYDVKM. The CDR3 DNA reads as TGTGCCAGCAGTCCCGCCATCAGGGGCCGGGCGTTCTACGAGCAGTACTTC. Translated: CASSPAIRGRAFYEQYF.

The chain combines TRBV6-5 with TRBJ1-1; 9 nucleotides match TRBD1. Germline CDR1 and CDR2: MNHEY and SVGAGI. This CDR3 is built from 13 residues. The junction had 3 bases not matched to a gene; V was cut back by 4 bases and J by 6 bases. This CDR3 is CASSSGQGSEAFF. The CDR3 nucleotides are TGTGCCAGCAGTTCCGGACAGGGGTCTGAAGCTTTCTTT.

The chain employs TRBV7-2 and TRBJ1-1, with D perhaps TRBD1 (5 bases). The CDR3 contains 15 residues. Germline V gene sequence: CDR1 SGHTA, CDR2 FQGNSA. The V gene lost 1 base and the J gene lost 1 base, with 10 bases spanning the gap. CDR3 region: CASSLVSGKNTEAFF. CDR3 nucleotide sequence: TGTGCCAGCAGCTTAGTATCAGGGAAGAACACTGAAGCTTTCTTT.

The rearrangement links TRBV5-1 to TRBJ2-7, with TRBD1 matching over 8 bases. Near its end, the DNA agrees better with TRBJ2-5, so the J call may be wrong. The CDR3 contains 15 residues. From germline, CDR1 is SGHRS and CDR2 YFSETQ. The CDR3 nucleotides are TGCGCCAGCAGTTTACGCTCACAGGGGGACGAGACCCAGTACTTC. It specifies CASSLRSQGDETQYF.

The chain employs TRBV21-1 and TRBJ2-1; the listed D gene, TRBD1, was not tested against the DNA. TRBV21-1 is reported as a pseudogene. The CDR3 has 15 residues. Here the CDR3 DNA reads TGTGCCGGAAGCGTACCGGGACAGGGCTACAATGGGCAGTTCTTC. This sequence encodes CAGSVPGQGYNGQFF.

This clonotype was picked up a small number of times. The chain links TRBV4-1 to TRBJ2-3, with TRBD2 as a possible D gene (7 bases). This CDR3 spans 18 amino acids. The germline gives CDR1 MGHRA, CDR2 YSYEKL. Between the trimmed V and J ends, which lost 1 base and 2 bases, there was a span of 19 bases. DNA for the CDR3: TGCGCCAGCAGCCAAGGCCCCGCCCGGCGGGGGCTCACAGATACGCAGTATTTT. This encodes CASSQGPARRGLTDTQYF.

This clonotype was seen at least ten times. The genes are TRBV7-6 and TRBJ2-3; D may be TRBD1 (5 bases). V was cut by 4 bases and J by 7 bases, with 6 bases left in between. Germline V gives CDR1 SGHVS, CDR2 FNYEAQ. The CDR3 has 11 residues. CDR3: CASSSGYTQYF. The DNA of the CDR3 is TGTGCCAGCAGCTCAGGGTATACGCAGTATTTT.